Below are 17 T cell receptor beta chains sequenced from a single sample in a study of blood T cell repertoires in COVID-19 (dated by TCRdb to about 2020). Preparation of the library involved the immunoSEQ multiplex PCR assay. TCRdb re-hosts the immuneACCESS table, in-frame sequences only. Its copies lack some clones; in the studies checked, an unresolved V gene accounts for under half of them, and the cause for the rest is not known. Across this sample there are roughly 160,000 clones, with 87% seen only once. The ten most abundant clones make up 3% to 4% of the sample. The material sequenced was peripheral blood. These receptors were taken from a woman aged 60-75 years who had recovered from COVID-19.

This chain joins TRBV9 and TRBJ1-1; 10 bases map to TRBD1. The CDR3 sequence is 15 residues long. Germline lookup yields CDR1 SGDLS and CDR2 YYNGEE. Trimming cost V 2 bases and J 5 bases; bases outside gene matches: 6. The CDR3 DNA is TGTGCCAGCAGCGTTCAAGGGACAGGGGTGACTGAAGCTTTCTTT. Amino acid sequence: CASSVQGTGVTEAFF. The full variable domain, with the rest looked up from reference TRBV9 and TRBJ1-1, is DSGVTQTPKHLITATGQRVTLRCSPRSGDLSVYWYQQSLDQGLQFLIQYYNGEERAKGNILERFSAQQFPDLHSELNLSSLELGDSALYFCASSVQGTGVTEAFFGQGTRLTVV.

The chain recombines TRBV5-1 with TRBJ1-1, with 8 bases matching TRBD1. The germline V gene has CDR1 SGHRS and CDR2 YFSETQ. J was trimmed by 5 bases and V by 4 bases; bases with no gene match: 13. The CDR3 loop spans 16 amino acids. The CDR3 loop reads CASSPQQGGLGTEAFF. CDR3 DNA sequence: TGCGCCAGCAGCCCCCAACAGGGGGGGCTGGGAACTGAAGCTTTCTTT.

This clone was observed a single time. The chain carries TRBV2 and TRBJ1-5; no definite D call. The CDR3 spans 13 residues. Germline lookup yields CDR1 SNHLY and CDR2 FYNNEI. Trimming shortened V by 6 bases and J by 5 bases, and 11 bases separated the two germline ends. The CDR3 reads CASRGESHQPQHF. The CDR3, as DNA: TGTGCCAGCAGGGGAGAGAGCCATCAGCCCCAGCATTTT.

The chain combines TRBV12-3 or TRBV12-4 with TRBJ2-5; no firm D call. This CDR3 has 12 amino acids. Trimming cost V 3 bases and J 2 bases, with 4 bases left between them. The CDR3 DNA follows: TGTGCCAGCAGTTTCCCACAAGAGACCCAGTACTTC. Translating it yields CASSFPQETQYF.

The V call is TRBV5-4, the J call TRBJ2-3, with 9 bases matching TRBD2. This CDR3 comprises 16 residues. The germline CDR1 and CDR2 sequences are SGHNT and YYREEE (reference sequence). V was clipped by 0 bases and J by 4 bases; unmatched bases: 6. The CDR3: CASSLGGLALSDTQYF. The CDR3 nucleotides read TGTGCCAGCAGCTTGGGGGGACTAGCCTTGTCAGATACGCAGTATTTT.

The chain uses TRBV6-5 and TRBJ2-2; D is unresolved. The germline V and J ends were trimmed by 10 bases and 9 bases, with 21 bases remaining between them. The CDR3 loop spans 14 amino acids. CDR1 MNHEY and CDR2 SVGAGI come from the germline V gene. The DNA for the CDR3 is TGTGCCACTACTGCTGGGCCGTCTACCCGGGAGCTGTTTTTT. Amino acid sequence: CATTAGPSTRELFF.

V gene TRBV3-1 (or the pseudogene TRBV3-2) combines with J gene TRBJ1-4; 8 bases agree with TRBD1. V dropped 6 bases and J dropped 5; count of bases not matched to a gene: 2. The CDR3 is 13 amino acids. Germline-derived CDR1 and CDR2 are LGHDT and YNNKEL (reference sequence). CDR3 DNA sequence: TGTGCCAGCAGGGGACAGGAGAATGAAAAACTGTTTTTT. Protein: CASRGQENEKLFF.

The CDR3 bases are TGTGCCAGCAGTTACTTTCCCCTGACGGGGGGGCAGAGGGATACGCAGTATTTT. Residues: CASSYFPLTGGQRDTQYF. V usage is TRBV6-2 or TRBV6-3 and J usage is TRBJ2-3, with TRBD2 matching over 8 bases. The germline CDR1 and CDR2 sequences are MNHEY and SVGEGT. The trim removed 1 base at V and 6 bases at J, leaving 15 bases unmatched. CDR3 length equals 18 residues.

V gene TRBV24-1 combines with J gene TRBJ1-4; 7 bases agree with TRBD1. V was pared by 4 bases and J by 4 bases, with 8 bases of the junction left unmatched. CDR1 is KGHDR, CDR2 SFDVKD, per germline. The CDR3 is made up of 16 amino acids. CDR3 DNA: TGTGCCACCAGTGACCACCGACAGGGCTTTAATGAAAAACTGTTTTTT. It specifies CATSDHRQGFNEKLFF.

In its sample, this clone was seen once. J is TRBJ1-2 and V is TRBV5-1; TRBD1 agrees at 8 bases. The CDR3 is 16 residues long. Trimming took 0 bases from V and 7 from J; bases not matched to a gene: 11. Germline V gives CDR1 SGHRS, CDR2 YFSETQ. CDR3 protein: CASSLAGDRGEGGYTF. In DNA, the CDR3 is TGCGCCAGCAGCTTGGCCGGAGACAGGGGTGAGGGTGGCTACACCTTC.

The chain is built from TRBV21-1 and TRBJ2-2; the D call in the table, TRBD1, was not verified against the DNA. TRBV21-1 has pseudogene status. The CDR3 is 15 amino acids. Here the CDR3 reads CASTTLREIRGELFF. CDR3 sequence (DNA): TGTGCCAGCACCACACTCAGGGAAATTAGGGGGGAGCTGTTTTTT.

The chain joins TRBV3-1 (or the pseudogene TRBV3-2) to TRBJ1-5; no firm D call. The CDR3 runs to 13 residues. Trimming left V 1 base short and J 5 bases short, with 6 bases between. CDR1 and CDR2 from the germline V gene are LGHDT and YNNKEL (reference sequence). The CDR3 spells CASSQGGYQPQHF. The CDR3 coding sequence is TGTGCCAGCAGCCAAGGAGGCTATCAGCCCCAGCATTTT.

CDR3 sequence: CASRQTGVGGYTF. The CDR3 bases are TGTGCCAGCAGGCAAACAGGGGTTGGGGGCTACACCTTC. The chain has TRBV6-5 and TRBJ1-2, with 7 nucleotides matching TRBD1. The CDR3 is 13 amino acids. Looked up from germline, CDR1 is MNHEY and CDR2 is SVGAGI. Trimming at V came to 6 bases and at J to 8 bases, leaving 9 bases not matched to a gene.

V is TRBV9 and J is TRBJ2-3, with TRBD2 matching 9 bases. This CDR3 is built from 16 residues. V was clipped by 0 bases and J by 4 bases; unmatched bases: 6. CDR1 is SGDLS, CDR2 YYNGEE, per germline. DNA of the CDR3: TGTGCCAGCAGCGTAGATCCAGCGGGGGGCGCAGATACGCAGTATTTT. This codes for CASSVDPAGGADTQYF.

This clone showed up just a few times. V usage is TRBV28 and J usage is TRBJ2-5, with 8 positions matching TRBD2. The V segment lost 6 bases and the J segment 1 base; nucleotides outside the gene matches: 16. Germline lookup yields CDR1 MDHEN and CDR2 SYDVKM. CDR3 length: 18 residues. CDR3 sequence reads: CASSPSPGLGSLQETQYF. Here the CDR3 DNA reads TGTGCCAGCAGCCCTTCACCGGGACTAGGTTCTCTCCAAGAGACCCAGTACTTC.

The chain recombines TRBV5-4 with TRBJ2-3; D perhaps matches TRBD2 (5 bases). V lost 3 bases and J lost 3, with 11 bases in between. Germline assignment: CDR1 SGHNT and CDR2 YYREEE (reference sequence). The CDR3 is made up of 14 amino acids. CDR3 nucleotide sequence: TGTGCCAGCAGCTCTATTAGCGTAACAGATACGCAGTATTTT. This codes for CASSSISVTDTQYF. The full variable domain, its missing parts supplied by reference TRBV5-4 and TRBJ2-3, is ETGVTQSPTHLIKTRGQQVTLRCSSQSGHNTVSWYQQALGQGPQFIFQYYREEENGRGNFPPRFSGLQFPNYSSELNVNALELDDSALYLCASSSISVTDTQYFGPGTRLTVL.

The chain uses TRBV5-1 and TRBJ2-5; D perhaps matches TRBD2 (5 bases). Germline-derived CDR1 and CDR2 are SGHRS and YFSETQ. V lost 0 bases and J lost 5, with 11 bases in between. The CDR3 contains 14 residues. The CDR3 bases are TGCGCCAGCAGCTTGGGGCGGGCAGTTGAGACCCAGTACTTC. Translating gives CASSLGRAVETQYF.